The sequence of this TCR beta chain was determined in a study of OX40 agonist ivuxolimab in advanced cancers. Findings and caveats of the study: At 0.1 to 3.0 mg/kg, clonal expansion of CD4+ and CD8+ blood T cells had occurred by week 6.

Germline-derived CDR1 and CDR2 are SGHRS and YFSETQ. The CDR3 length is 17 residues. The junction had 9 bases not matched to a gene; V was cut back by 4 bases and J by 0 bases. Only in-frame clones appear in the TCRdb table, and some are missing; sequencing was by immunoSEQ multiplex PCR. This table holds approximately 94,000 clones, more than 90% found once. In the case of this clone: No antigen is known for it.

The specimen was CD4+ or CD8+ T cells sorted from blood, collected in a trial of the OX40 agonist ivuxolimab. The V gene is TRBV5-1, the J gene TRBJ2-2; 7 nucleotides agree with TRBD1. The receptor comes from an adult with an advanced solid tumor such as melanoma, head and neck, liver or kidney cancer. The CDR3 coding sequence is TGCGCCAGCAGCCTCGATGGGACAGATTCGAACACCGGGGAGCTGTTTTTT. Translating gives CASSLDGTDSNTGELFF. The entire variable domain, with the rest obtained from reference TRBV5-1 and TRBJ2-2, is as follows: KAGVTQTPRYLIKTRGQQVTLSCSPISGHRSVSWYQQTPGQGLQFLFEYFSETQRNKGNFPGRFSGRQFSNSRSEMNVSTLELGDSALYLCASSLDGTDSNTGELFFGEGSRLTVL.